What follows are 15 T cell receptor beta chains derived from one specimen sequenced in a study of T cell clones after liver transplantation. TCRdb keeps only in-frame clones here, not all; method: immunoSEQ multiplex PCR. The profile shows over 25,000 clones, around 94% of them singletons. The sequenced sample was CD8+ T cells from blood, obtained 12 months after liver transplant. Source of these receptors: a human patient who received a liver transplant. Some T cells could come from the graft donor.

This clone was seen only once. The V and J genes are TRBV7-9 and TRBJ2-3; 7 bases map to TRBD2. The trim removed 4 bases at V and 6 bases at J, leaving 10 bases unmatched. This CDR3 contains 15 residues. CDR1 SEHNR and CDR2 FQNEAQ come from the germline V gene (reference sequence). Here the CDR3 DNA reads TGTGCCAGCAGCTCCGACCTAGCGGAGGGGGATACGCAGTATTTT. Its translation is CASSSDLAEGDTQYF.

The chain employs TRBV5-1 and TRBJ1-1; 9 bases fit TRBD1. V lost 4 bases and J lost 4; bases outside the gene matches: 5. The germline gives CDR1 SGHRS, CDR2 YFSETQ. This CDR3 contains 14 residues. CDR3 bases: TGCGCCAGCAGCGGGGGACAGGGTATCACTGAAGCTTTCTTT. Translated, it gives CASSGGQGITEAFF.

The V gene is TRBV10-3, the J gene TRBJ2-7, with no clear D. This CDR3 comprises 12 residues. Per the germline V gene, CDR1 is ENHRY and CDR2 is SYGVKD. The V end lost 6 bases, the J end lost 3 bases, and 9 bases lay between the germline ends. CDR3 sequence reads: CAIREPDYEQYF. The CDR3 nucleotides are TGTGCCATCAGGGAGCCTGACTACGAGCAGTACTTC.

The V and J genes are TRBV27 and TRBJ2-5; the D call may be TRBD1 or TRBD2 (5 bases each). The V end was cut by 6 bases, the J end by 2 bases, with 10 bases between. This CDR3 contains 13 residues. The V gene's germline CDR1 is MNHEY and CDR2 SMNVEV (reference sequence). The CDR3 DNA sequence: TGTGCCAGCAGACGGGGCCCGCAAGAGACCCAGTACTTC. Its translation: CASRRGPQETQYF.

This chain links TRBV7-6 with TRBJ2-3; 9 bases map to TRBD1. Germline CDR1 reads SGHVS; CDR2 reads FNYEAQ. This CDR3 contains 15 residues. V lost 4 bases and J lost 0; bases outside the gene matches: 2. The CDR3 nucleotides read TGTGCCAGCAGCTCAGGGACAGGGAGCACAGATACGCAGTATTTT. Translation: CASSSGTGSTDTQYF.

This chain links TRBV4-1 with TRBJ2-1; the D is unclear. This CDR3 contains 15 residues. The V gene's germline CDR1 is MGHRA and CDR2 YSYEKL. V lost 0 bases, J lost 3 bases, and 9 bases lay in between. In nucleotides, the CDR3 is TGCGCCAGCAGCCAAGAGGGCAGGATCTACAATGAGCAGTTCTTC. Translated: CASSQEGRIYNEQFF.

This chain uses TRBV4-3 with TRBJ2-5; 11 nucleotides agree with TRBD2. Trimming removed 0 bases from V and 2 bases from J; junction bases left unmatched: 2. Germline CDR1 reads LGHNA; CDR2 reads YSLEER. This CDR3 has 16 amino acids. CDR3 residues: CASSQEGLADQETQYF. CDR3 nucleotides: TGCGCCAGCAGCCAAGAGGGACTAGCGGATCAAGAGACCCAGTACTTC.

This clone is a singleton in its sample. The CDR3 spells CASSVDSGRIETQYF. CDR3 nucleotides: TGTGCCAGCAGCGTAGATAGCGGGAGGATTGAGACCCAGTACTTC. The chain combines TRBV9 with TRBJ2-5, with 10 bases fitting TRBD2. The CDR3 loop spans 15 amino acids. Germline CDR1 SGDLS, CDR2 YYNGEE. The V and J ends lost 0 bases and 5 bases, in that order; junction bases with no gene match: 4.

A single count supports this clone. The chain combines TRBV29-1 with TRBJ2-5; D is possibly TRBD2 (5 bases). Between the trimmed V and J ends, which lost 3 bases and 1 base, there was a span of 9 bases. The V gene's germline CDR1 is SQVTM and CDR2 ANQGSEA. The CDR3 contains 13 residues. CDR3 DNA sequence: TGCAGCGTTGAGGACGGGATCCAAGAGACCCAGTACTTC. The encoded protein is CSVEDGIQETQYF.

This rearrangement joins TRBV11-3 to TRBJ1-1; D is ambiguous. Germline V gene data show CDR1 as SGHNT and CDR2 as YENEEA. V dropped 2 bases and J dropped 6 bases, with 13 bases sitting between them. The CDR3 is 14 residues long. CDR3 DNA: TGTGCCAGCAGCTTACTCGAAAGAATGCCTGAAGCTTTCTTT. This gives the protein CASSLLERMPEAFF.

This sequence joins TRBV15 and TRBJ2-7; 10 nucleotides match TRBD1. The CDR3 totals 15 residues. J was trimmed by 3 bases and V by 2 bases; bases with no gene match: 4. CDR1 and CDR2 from the germline V gene are LNHNV and YYDKDF (reference sequence). In nucleotides, the CDR3 is TGTGCCACCAGCAGACCGGGACAGGGGATCTACGAGCAGTACTTC. Residues: CATSRPGQGIYEQYF.

The chain is built from TRBV15 and TRBJ2-7; a weak D match, TRBD2 (5 bases). The CDR3 spans 14 residues. Trimming removed 0 bases from V and 3 bases from J, with 9 bases in between. CDR1 LNHNV and CDR2 YYDKDF come from the germline V gene (reference sequence). Here the CDR3 DNA reads TGTGCCACCAGCAGAGACGGGGTTGGCTACGAGCAGTACTTC. Encoded protein: CATSRDGVGYEQYF.

V is TRBV7-9 and J is TRBJ1-5, with D unresolved. The V end was cut by 8 bases, the J end by 6 bases, with 14 bases between. Germline CDR1 is SEHNR and CDR2 is FQNEAQ (reference sequence). CDR3 length: 13 residues. CDR3: CASSRSQSQPQHF. CDR3 DNA sequence: TGTGCCAGCTCCCGGAGCCAAAGTCAGCCCCAGCATTTT.

The J gene is TRBJ2-7, the V gene TRBV29-1; weak D call: TRBD1 (6 bases). The ends were cut back, 2 bases at V and 5 bases at J, with 16 bases in the middle. CDR1 and CDR2 from the germline V gene are SQVTM and ANQGSEA. The CDR3 has 14 amino acids. The CDR3 DNA is TGCAGCGTTGAATGGCCCCCAGGGGTCCACGAGCAGTACTTC. It yields the protein CSVEWPPGVHEQYF.

The rearrangement joins TRBV7-3 to TRBJ2-1, with TRBD1 matching over 10 bases. In germline, CDR1 is SGHTA, CDR2 FQGTGA. V lost 2 bases, J lost 6 bases, and 10 bases stayed unmatched. The CDR3 runs 17 residues. CDR3 coding DNA: TGTGCCAGCAGCTTACGCCCGGTTGGGGACAGGGGCAATGAGCAGTTCTTC. Translation gives CASSLRPVGDRGNEQFF.